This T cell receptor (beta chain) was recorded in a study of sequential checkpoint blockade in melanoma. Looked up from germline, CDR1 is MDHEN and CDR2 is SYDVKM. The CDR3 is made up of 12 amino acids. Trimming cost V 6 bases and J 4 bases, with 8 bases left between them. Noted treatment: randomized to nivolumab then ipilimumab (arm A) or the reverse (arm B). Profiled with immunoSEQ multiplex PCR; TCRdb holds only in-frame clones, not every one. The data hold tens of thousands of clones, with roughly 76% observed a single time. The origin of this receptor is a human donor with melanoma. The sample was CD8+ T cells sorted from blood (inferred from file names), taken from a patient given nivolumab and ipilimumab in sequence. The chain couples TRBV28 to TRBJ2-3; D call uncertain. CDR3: CASSPPSDTQYF. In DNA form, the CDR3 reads TGTGCCAGCAGCCCCCCGTCAGATACGCAGTATTTT. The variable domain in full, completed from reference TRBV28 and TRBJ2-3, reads DVKVTQSSRYLVKRTGEKVFLECVQDMDHENMFWYRQDPGLGLRLIYFSYDVKMKEKGDIPEGYSVSREKKERFSLILESASTNQTSMYLCASSPPSDTQYFGPGTRLTVL.